These 10 T cell receptor beta chains originate from one sample sequenced in a study of graft-versus-host responses after intestinal transplantation. Sequenced by immunoSEQ multiplex PCR; TCRdb stores in-frame clones only, minus some. Altogether about 18,000 clones are present, over 35% being singletons, with the ten largest covering about 0.95%. This specimen was alloreactive CD4+ T cells from a mixed lymphocyte reaction culture, taken before intestinal transplant. The subset is: CFSE-low proliferating T cells sorted from roughly six-day pre-transplant mixed lymphocyte reaction (GvH or HvG direction). Every receptor here comes from a human patient who received an intestinal transplant.

The V call is TRBV11-3, the J call TRBJ2-1; 9 bases line up with TRBD2. This CDR3 has 15 amino acids. Germline lookup yields CDR1 SGHNT and CDR2 YENEEA. Trimming removed 8 bases from V and 7 bases from J; junction bases left unmatched: 12. The CDR3 DNA sequence: TGTGCCAGCTGCTCCGTGATAGCGGGGGTGAATGAGCAGTTCTTC. Translation gives CASCSVIAGVNEQFF. The full variable domain, rest sourced from reference TRBV11-3 and TRBJ2-1, is EAGVVQSPRYKIIEKKQPVAFWCNPISGHNTLYWYLQNLGQGPELLIRYENEEAVDDSQLPKDRFSAERLKGVDSTLKIQPAELGDSAVYLCASCSVIAGVNEQFFGPGTRLTVL.

V usage is TRBV4-1 and J usage is TRBJ1-6, with a tentative D call TRBD1 (6 bases). The V gene's germline CDR1 is MGHRA and CDR2 YSYEKL. This CDR3 is built from 18 residues. The germline V and J ends were trimmed by 1 base and 0 bases, with 13 bases remaining between them. In nucleotides, the CDR3 is TGCGCCAGCAGCCAAGTACAGGGAACGAGCTCCTATAATTCACCCCTCCACTTT. It is translated as CASSQVQGTSSYNSPLHF.

The gene calls are TRBV5-4 and TRBJ2-3; 8 nucleotides line up with TRBD2. The V gene's germline CDR1 is SGHNT and CDR2 YYREEE (reference sequence). This CDR3 region has 14 residues. Trimming took 3 bases from V and 1 from J; bases not matched to a gene: 1. CDR3 loop: CASSSTSGTDTQYF. The CDR3, as DNA: TGTGCCAGCAGCTCGACTAGCGGCACAGATACGCAGTATTTT. The variable domain in full, completed from reference TRBV5-4 and TRBJ2-3, reads ETGVTQSPTHLIKTRGQQVTLRCSSQSGHNTVSWYQQALGQGPQFIFQYYREEENGRGNFPPRFSGLQFPNYSSELNVNALELDDSALYLCASSSTSGTDTQYFGPGTRLTVL.

In this sample, this clone turned up a few times. The V and J genes are TRBV25-1 and TRBJ1-5; TRBD1 is a possible D gene (6 bases). The CDR3 totals 14 residues. CDR1 is MGHDK, CDR2 SYGVNS, per germline. The V gene lost 6 bases and the J gene lost 4 bases, with 13 bases spanning the gap. The CDR3 nucleotides are TGTGCCAGCAGGGCGACAGGAATTAATCAGCCCCAGCATTTT. This sequence encodes CASRATGINQPQHF. Supplemented by reference TRBV25-1 and TRBJ1-5, the full variable domain reads EADIYQTPRYLVIGTGKKITLECSQTMGHDKMYWYQQDPGMELHLIHYSYGVNSTEKGDLSSESTVSRIRTEHFPLTLESARPSHTSQYLCASRATGINQPQHFGDGTRLSIL.

The V and J genes are TRBV29-1 and TRBJ2-1; possibly TRBD1 for D (6 bases). The germline CDR1 and CDR2 sequences are SQVTM and ANQGSEA. The V end was cut by 5 bases, the J end by 6 bases, with 8 bases between. The CDR3 consists of 11 residues. Written as DNA, the CDR3 is TGCAGCGTTCGGACAGTCAATGAGCAGTTCTTC. Protein product: CSVRTVNEQFF.

The CDR3 here is CATSRDARLAETQYF. For the CDR3, the DNA is TGTGCCACCAGCAGAGATGCGAGACTAGCGGAGACCCAGTACTTC. This rearrangement joins TRBV15 to TRBJ2-5, with TRBD2 matching 8 bases. The CDR3 runs 15 residues. Trimming took 0 bases from V and 5 from J; bases not matched to a gene: 5. The germline CDR1 and CDR2 sequences are LNHNV and YYDKDF (reference sequence).

The genes are TRBV27 and TRBJ1-4, with D unresolved. CDR1 and CDR2 (germline): MNHEY, SMNVEV (reference sequence). The CDR3 is made up of 14 amino acids. With 3 bases removed from V and 3 bases from J, the gap between germline ends came to 8 bases. CDR3 sequence: CASSLTGANEKLFF. The CDR3 DNA sequence: TGTGCCAGCAGTTTGACCGGGGCTAATGAAAAACTGTTTTTT.

The rearrangement links TRBV30 to TRBJ1-4, with D possibly matching TRBD1 (6 bases). This CDR3 contains 13 residues. Germline-derived CDR1 and CDR2 are GTSNPN and SVGIG (reference sequence). V lost 3 bases and J lost 13, with 18 bases in between. The chain's CDR3 is CAWRDQGGIGLFF. The CDR3, as DNA: TGTGCCTGGAGGGATCAAGGGGGAATAGGACTGTTTTTT.

V and J are TRBV5-1 and TRBJ2-1; 11 nucleotides agree with TRBD2. The trim removed 5 bases at V and 5 bases at J, leaving 6 bases unmatched. Looked up from germline, CDR1 is SGHRS and CDR2 is YFSETQ. The CDR3 is made up of 15 amino acids. CDR3 residues: CASSHELAGDNEQFF. The CDR3, as DNA: TGCGCCAGCAGTCACGAACTAGCGGGGGACAATGAGCAGTTCTTC.

This clone has a handful of counts. The rearrangement uses TRBV30 and TRBJ1-2; D is perhaps TRBD1 (6 bases). V lost 1 base to trimming and J lost 5 bases, with 20 bases between them. The length of the CDR3 is 16 residues. The germline V gene has CDR1 GTSNPN and CDR2 SVGIG (reference sequence). The CDR3 sequence: CAWSANRVGLGYGYTF. CDR3 DNA: TGTGCCTGGAGTGCAAACAGGGTCGGGTTAGGATATGGCTACACCTTC.